This T cell receptor (beta chain) was identified during a study of blood T cell repertoires in COVID-19. Study-wide context: PBMCs, B-cell-depleted T cells, or T cells provided the cDNA or gDNA that made up the material.

The CDR3 loop spans 14 amino acids. V gave up 4 bases and J gave up 0 bases, with 10 bases separating them. CDR1 is LGHNA and CDR2 is YSLEER in the germline V gene. As handled by the study authors: Estimation of nucleated cell counts was performed using reference gene primer amplification. Profiling relied on immunoSEQ multiplex PCR, and the TCRdb table lists in-frame clones only, not all of them. The DNA gave D and trimming, while V, J and clone size come from that table. The sample has hundreds of thousands of clones, approximately 85% seen once; the top ten hold roughly 2%. Enrolled through a virtual design, the participants were between about 18 and 100 years of age and came from about two dozen US areas. Grouping used clinical history reported by participants in a survey and questionnaire.

The specimen was PBMCs or T cells enriched from blood (not recorded which). This chain connects TRBV4-3 to TRBJ2-7, with a possible D match to TRBD1 (5 bases). The TCR comes from a man in his thirties or forties who had recovered from COVID-19. CDR3 bases: TGCGCCAGCAGCCTAGGAAGGGGCTCCTACGAGCAGTACTTC. Translating gives CASSLGRGSYEQYF.